The rows below give T cell receptor beta chains drawn from one sample of a study of T cell repertoires in cytomegalovirus infection. In TCRdb, the reads were re-called with MiXCR into one record per CDR3 protein. The data hold 97,000 or so distinct CDR3 sequences, with about 17% observed a single time. What was sequenced was PBMCs. The origin of the receptors is a human donor in good health (CMV status not recorded). Some clones in this sample may be carry-over from other donors' samples. Each CDR3 is given with its conserved first and last residue. Each record gives: V gene, J gene, D gene, clone size, CDR3 DNA, CDR3 protein. D genes are given only for firm matches. The listing skips clone size in some rows; elsewhere it reads once, few, many or a size class.

V: TRBV20-1
J: TRBJ2-7
D: -
size: -
DNA: TGCAGTGCTAGCTCCAGTGTCGGACAGTACTTC
CDR3: CSASSSVGQYF

V: TRBV7-2
J: TRBJ1-1
D: -
size: many
DNA: TGTGCCAGCAGCCGACAGACAAGCAGCACTGAAGCTTTCTTT
CDR3: CASSRQTSSTEAFF

V: TRBV24-1
J: TRBJ2-1
D: TRBD1
size: -
DNA: TGTGCCACCAGTGACGGTCCGGGACAGGGGGCCGGTGAGCAGTTCTTC
CDR3: CATSDGPGQGAGEQFF

V: TRBV7-2
J: TRBJ2-5
D: -
size: many
DNA: TGTGCCAGCAGCTGGAGTCCCGGGACTCAGGAACAGACCCAGTACTTC
CDR3: CASSWSPGTQEQTQYF

V: TRBV7-3
J: TRBJ2-2
D: -
size: many
DNA: TGTGCCAGCAGCTTTGTCGGACCGACCGGGGAGCTGTTTTTT
CDR3: CASSFVGPTGELFF

V: TRBV7-9
J: TRBJ2-7
D: -
size: -
DNA: TGTGCCAGCAGCTTAGTAGGAGGCGGCACCTACGAGCAGTACTTC
CDR3: CASSLVGGGTYEQYF

V: TRBV6-2/TRBV6-3
J: TRBJ1-1
D: TRBD1
size: -
DNA: TGTGCCAGCAGTTACTCGAGGGACAGGGCCGCGATTGCTGAAGCTTTCTTT
CDR3: CASSYSRDRAAIAEAFF

V: TRBV2
J: TRBJ1-2
D: -
size: -
DNA: TGTGCCAGCAACGACTGGGGGAACTATGGCTACACCTTC
CDR3: CASNDWGNYGYTF

V: TRBV28
J: TRBJ2-5
D: -
size: many
DNA: TGTGCCAGCCGGATTCGTAGCCAAGAGACCCAGTACTTC
CDR3: CASRIRSQETQYF

V: TRBV14
J: TRBJ1-2
D: -
size: -
DNA: TGTGCCGGCAGCCAAGGCCGGAACTATGGCTACACCTTC
CDR3: CAGSQGRNYGYTF

V: TRBV7-6
J: TRBJ1-2
D: -
size: few
DNA: TGTGCCAGCAGCACAGGGAATGGCTACACCTTC
CDR3: CASSTGNGYTF

V: TRBV7-9
J: TRBJ2-2
D: -
size: many
DNA: TGTGCCAGCAGCGGGGACACATACACCGGGGAGCTGTTTTTT
CDR3: CASSGDTYTGELFF

V: TRBV20-1
J: TRBJ1-2
D: TRBD1
size: -
DNA: TGCAGTGCTAGAGATCTAGGACAGGGGGCACCCCGGGATGGCTACACCTTC
CDR3: CSARDLGQGAPRDGYTF

V: TRBV7-2
J: TRBJ2-3
D: -
size: many
DNA: TGTGCCAGCAGCGCCCAGGGGCCGTCAGATACGCAGTATTTT
CDR3: CASSAQGPSDTQYF

V: TRBV5-1
J: TRBJ1-2
D: -
size: -
DNA: TGCGCCAGCAGCATGGGGAGGACAGCCCAGAACTATGGCTACACCTTC
CDR3: CASSMGRTAQNYGYTF

V: TRBV28
J: TRBJ1-5
D: -
size: many
DNA: TGTGCCAGCAGTTCCCTCAATCAGCCCCAGCATTTT
CDR3: CASSSLNQPQHF

V: TRBV6-4
J: TRBJ2-3
D: -
size: once
DNA: TGTGCCAGCAGCGCCCAGATTTCAGATACGCAGTATTTT
CDR3: CASSAQISDTQYF

V: TRBV5-1
J: TRBJ2-1
D: -
size: few
DNA: TGCGCCAGCAGCTTGTCCGGGAGTAGCTCCTACAATGAGCAGTTCTTC
CDR3: CASSLSGSSSYNEQFF

V: TRBV5-1
J: TRBJ1-1
D: -
size: many
DNA: TGCGCCAGCAGCTCCACCGGGACGGCGAACACTGAAGCTTTCTTT
CDR3: CASSSTGTANTEAFF

V: TRBV7-2
J: TRBJ2-3
D: TRBD2
size: many
DNA: TGTGCCAGCAGCTCGTTTGGTGGTCCGGGACTAGCGGGGGGGCGGGCAGATACGCAGTATTTT
CDR3: CASSSFGGPGLAGGRADTQYF

V: TRBV7-2
J: TRBJ2-5
D: -
size: many
DNA: TGTGCCAGCAGATACCGACAGTCGACAGAGACCCAGTACTTC
CDR3: CASRYRQSTETQYF

V: TRBV3-1
J: TRBJ2-1
D: TRBD2
size: few
DNA: TGTGCCAGCAGCCCTAGGAGCGGGGGATACAATGAGCAGTTCTTC
CDR3: CASSPRSGGYNEQFF

V: TRBV7-2
J: TRBJ2-5
D: TRBD1
size: many
DNA: TGTGCCAGCAGCAAGCTTCACAGGGGGCGGAGGGAGACCCAGTACTTC
CDR3: CASSKLHRGRRETQYF

V: TRBV7-3
J: TRBJ2-2
D: TRBD1
size: -
DNA: TGTGCCAGCAGCTCATCCGGACAGGGGGGTCACGGGGAGCTGTTTTTT
CDR3: CASSSSGQGGHGELFF

V: TRBV6-2/TRBV6-3
J: TRBJ2-1
D: -
size: -
DNA: TGTGCCAGCAGACTTGACCACTACAATGAGCAGTTCTTC
CDR3: CASRLDHYNEQFF

V: TRBV7-9
J: TRBJ2-7
D: -
size: few
DNA: TGTGCCAGCAGCTTAGATCCCTACGAGCAGTACTTC
CDR3: CASSLDPYEQYF

V: TRBV7-2
J: TRBJ2-7
D: TRBD1
size: many
DNA: TGTGCCAGCAGCCCTCCGGGACAGGGGACCTCCTACGAGCAGTACTTC
CDR3: CASSPPGQGTSYEQYF

V: TRBV28
J: TRBJ2-1
D: -
size: -
DNA: TGTGCCAGCAGCGCCAGGGAAAACAATGAGCAGTTCTTC
CDR3: CASSARENNEQFF

V: TRBV14
J: TRBJ2-5
D: -
size: few
DNA: TGTGCCAGCAGCCAAGATCAGGACAGACAAGAGACCCAGTACTTC
CDR3: CASSQDQDRQETQYF

V: TRBV7-2
J: TRBJ2-1
D: -
size: -
DNA: TGTGCCAGCAGTCCAACGGGCGACAATGAGCAGTTCTTC
CDR3: CASSPTGDNEQFF

V: TRBV28
J: TRBJ1-2
D: -
size: -
DNA: TGTGCCAGCAGAGGGAGAGGGGGGCCCGGCTACACCTTC
CDR3: CASRGRGGPGYTF

V: TRBV12-3/TRBV12-4
J: TRBJ1-6
D: TRBD1
size: many
DNA: TGTGCCAGCAGTTTGGACAGGGGGATCACCCTCCACTTT
CDR3: CASSLDRGITLHF